The T cell receptor beta chain under discussion was sequenced for a study of PD-1 blockade in classical Hodgkin lymphoma. Overall study findings and caveats: It was among complete responders that baseline diversity resembled that of newly diagnosed patients.

Germline V CDR1 and CDR2: MGHRA, YSYEKL. The CDR3 spans 16 residues. The V gene lost 7 bases and the J gene lost 5 bases, with 20 bases spanning the gap. Patients all relapsed after autologous stem cell transplantation, and there was variation in brentuximab vedotin exposure. The repertoire was sequenced with immunoSEQ multiplex PCR; TCRdb's copy has only in-frame clones and lacks some. This sample yields some 96,000 clones, of which over 80% are seen a single time; about 12% belongs to the top ten. Note on this clone: Its target is unknown.

This TCR was sampled from a human donor with classical Hodgkin lymphoma. The chain recombines TRBV4-1 with TRBJ1-4; weak D call: TRBD1 (6 bases). The material was peripheral blood mononuclear cells (PBMCs), obtained at baseline. The CDR3 loop is CASNNYGDTKNEKLFF. CDR3 bases: TGCGCCAGCAACAACTATGGGGACACTAAAAATGAAAAACTGTTTTTT.